This passage covers 8 T cell receptor beta chains from one sample sequenced in a study of T cells in Graves' hyperthyroidism and ophthalmopathy. Amplification yielded TCR beta CDR3 regions, with RNA transcripts as the source. The HTBI primer set drove a first-round RT-PCR of the TCR CDR3. TCRdb analysed the multiplex PCR reads with MiXCR anew, one entry per CDR3 protein. The sample includes approximately 520,000 distinct CDR3 sequences, 20% of them seen just once. Specimen: blood. The receptors stem from a man aged 18-30 years with Graves' hyperthyroidism.

The CDR3 loop is CASSAAGEVYEQYF. As DNA, the CDR3 is TGTGCCAGCAGTGCGGCGGGGGAGGTATACGAGCAGTACTTC. V usage is TRBV12-3 or TRBV12-4 and J usage is TRBJ2-7; 7 bases map to TRBD2. The CDR3 contains 14 residues. The trim removed 5 bases at V and 4 bases at J, leaving 8 bases unmatched.

V is TRBV4-1 and J is TRBJ2-2; D possibly corresponds to TRBD1 (5 bases). Looked up from germline, CDR1 is MGHRA and CDR2 is YSYEKL. This CDR3 spans 16 amino acids. The V end was cut by 3 bases, the J end by 4 bases, with 15 bases between. CDR3: CASSHLDSRGTGELFF. As DNA, the CDR3 is TGCGCCAGCAGCCACTTAGACAGTCGTGGCACCGGGGAGCTGTTTTTT.

About this clonotype itself: The conserved phenylalanine or tryptophan normally closing the CDR3 is absent here, so this likely arose from a read error. The chain carries TRBV28 and TRBJ1-5; D is uncertain. V lost 4 bases to trimming and J lost 6 bases, with 16 bases between them. This CDR3 is 15 amino acids long. The germline CDR1 and CDR2 sequences are MDHEN and SYDVKM. CDR3 residues: CASSYSGGAGQPQHL. CDR3 coding DNA: TGTGCCAGCAGTTACTCAGGAGGCGCGGGTCAGCCCCAGCATCTT.

This clonotype was counted at least ten times. The genes are TRBV11-2 and TRBJ1-2; D may be TRBD1 (5 bases). Deletions cut 5 bases from V and 4 bases from J, with 11 bases between. Per germline, CDR1 SGHAT and CDR2 FQNNGV. This CDR3 is built from 13 residues. CDR3 DNA: TGTGCCAGCAGCCGACAGTTCGGCTATGGCTACACCTTC. Translation: CASSRQFGYGYTF.

The chain combines TRBV28 with TRBJ1-1; D is uncertain. With 6 bases removed from V and 5 bases from J, the gap between germline ends came to 19 bases. The CDR3 spans 15 residues. Looked up from germline, CDR1 is MDHEN and CDR2 is SYDVKM. In nucleotides, the CDR3 is TGTGCCAGCAGGACCCGGGCGGGTCGGTATACTGAAGCTTTCTTT. Protein: CASRTRAGRYTEAFF.

This clonotype was recorded many times. The J gene is TRBJ2-7, the V gene TRBV27; D ambiguous. V was clipped by 6 bases and J by 2 bases, with 14 bases between them. Looked up from germline, CDR1 is MNHEY and CDR2 is SMNVEV (reference sequence). The CDR3 totals 14 residues. The CDR3 protein is CASRLRAQAYEQYF. The CDR3 region has the DNA TGTGCCAGCAGGTTAAGGGCGCAGGCCTACGAGCAGTACTTC.

The J gene is TRBJ2-1, the V gene TRBV2; possible D gene TRBD2, 5 bases. V lost 8 bases and J 13 bases, leaving 24 bases between the germline ends. The CDR3 sequence is 14 residues long. CDR1 and CDR2 (germline): SNHLY, FYNNEI. The CDR3 nucleotides read TGTGCCAGCCCAGGTCCCGATCGAGGGTTTGATCAGTTCTTC. It encodes CASPGPDRGFDQFF.

This clonotype was observed many times. The rearrangement uses TRBV9 and TRBJ2-7; D is ambiguous. Trimming took 0 bases from V and 3 from J, leaving 7 bases between them. Germline assignment: CDR1 SGDLS and CDR2 YYNGEE. The CDR3 contains 13 residues. CDR3 DNA: TGTGCCAGCAGCGTAGTGCCGGACTACGAGCAGTACTTC. Protein sequence: CASSVVPDYEQYF.